This T cell receptor beta chain was obtained from a study of blood T cell repertoires in COVID-19. Across the study: T cells, B-cell-depleted T cells, or PBMCs supplied cDNA or gDNA.

Only in-frame clones appear in the TCRdb table, and some are missing; sequencing was by immunoSEQ multiplex PCR. The sample records approximately 88,000 clones, 80% being singletons. Sequencing was carried out using peripheral blood. The source of this sequence is a woman older than 75 with acute or convalescent COVID-19.

This chain's CDR3 is CASSSQGAVGELFF. In DNA form, the CDR3 reads TGTGCCAGCAGCTCTCAGGGGGCGGTCGGGGAGCTGTTTTTT. This chain connects TRBV9 to TRBJ2-2; 8 nucleotides match TRBD1. The CDR3 length is 14 residues. Losses at the gene ends were 4 bases for V and 7 bases for J; bases not matched to a gene: 6. CDR1 and CDR2 from the germline V gene are SGDLS and YYNGEE.